This T cell receptor (beta chain) appears in the sequencing data of a study of technical replicates of blood from a handful of donors. V shed 0 bases and J shed 4 bases, with 9 bases lying between them. The CDR3 runs to 14 residues. CDR1 MNHEY and CDR2 SVGAGI come from the germline V gene. Sequenced by immunoSEQ multiplex PCR; TCRdb stores in-frame clones only, minus some. The sample yields approximately 76,000 clones, around 97% seen once. The sequencing sample was made of T cells isolated from PBMCs. The receptor was isolated from a human donor in good health. The rearrangement uses TRBV6-5 and TRBJ1-1; unclear D gene. The CDR3 nucleotides read TGTGCCAGCAGTTACTCGATTAGGAGCACTGAAGCTTTCTTT. Translation gives CASSYSIRSTEAFF.